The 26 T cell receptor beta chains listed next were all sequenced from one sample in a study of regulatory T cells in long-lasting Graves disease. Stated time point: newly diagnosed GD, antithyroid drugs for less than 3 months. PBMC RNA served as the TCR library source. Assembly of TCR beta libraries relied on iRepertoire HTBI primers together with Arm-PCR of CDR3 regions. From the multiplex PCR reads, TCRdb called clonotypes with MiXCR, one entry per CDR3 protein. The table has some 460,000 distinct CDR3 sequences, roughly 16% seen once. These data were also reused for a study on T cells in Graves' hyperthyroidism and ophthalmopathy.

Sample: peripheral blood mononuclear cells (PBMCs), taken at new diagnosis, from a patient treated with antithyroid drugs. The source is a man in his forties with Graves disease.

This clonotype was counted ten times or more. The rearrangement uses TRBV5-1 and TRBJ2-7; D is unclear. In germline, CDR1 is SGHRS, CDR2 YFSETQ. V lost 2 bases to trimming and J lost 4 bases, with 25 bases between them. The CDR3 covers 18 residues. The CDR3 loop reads CASSFASSGRAGGYEQYF. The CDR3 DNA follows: TGCGCCAGCAGCTTCGCGTCGTCCGGACGGGCCGGTGGATACGAGCAGTACTTC.

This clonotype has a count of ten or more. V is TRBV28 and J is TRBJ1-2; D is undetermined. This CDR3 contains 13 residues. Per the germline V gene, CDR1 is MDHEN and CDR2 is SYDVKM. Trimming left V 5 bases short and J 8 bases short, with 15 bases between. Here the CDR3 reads CASSPSSFGGYTF. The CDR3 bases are TGTGCCAGCAGTCCCTCTTCCTTTGGCGGCTACACCTTC.

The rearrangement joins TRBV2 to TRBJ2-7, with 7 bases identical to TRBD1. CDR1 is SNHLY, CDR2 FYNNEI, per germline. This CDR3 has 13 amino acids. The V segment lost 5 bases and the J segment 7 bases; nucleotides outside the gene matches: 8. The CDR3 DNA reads TGTGCCAGCAGTAGGGACAGCTTGCGTGAGCAGTACTTC. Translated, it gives CASSRDSLREQYF.

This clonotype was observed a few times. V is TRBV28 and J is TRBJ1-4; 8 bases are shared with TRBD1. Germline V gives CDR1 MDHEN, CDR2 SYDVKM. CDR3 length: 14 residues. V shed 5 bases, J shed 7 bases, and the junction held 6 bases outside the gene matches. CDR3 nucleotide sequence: TGTGCCAGCAGTACGACAGGGGCGAGTGAAAAACTGTTTTTT. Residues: CASSTTGASEKLFF.

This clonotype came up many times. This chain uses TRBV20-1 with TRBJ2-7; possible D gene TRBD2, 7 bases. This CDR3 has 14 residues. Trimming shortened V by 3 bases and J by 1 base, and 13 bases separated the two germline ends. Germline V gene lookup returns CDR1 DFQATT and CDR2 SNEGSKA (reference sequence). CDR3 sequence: CSASGRTESYEQYF. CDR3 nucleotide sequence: TGCAGTGCTAGCGGGAGGACAGAGTCCTACGAGCAGTACTTC.

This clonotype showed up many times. CDR3 residues: CASRQDYQPQHF. The CDR3 DNA follows: TGTGCCAGCAGACAGGATTATCAGCCCCAGCATTTT. The chain combines TRBV12-3 or TRBV12-4 with TRBJ1-5; D is possibly TRBD1 (5 bases). This CDR3 is built from 12 residues. V lost 6 bases to trimming and J lost 5 bases, with 8 bases between them.

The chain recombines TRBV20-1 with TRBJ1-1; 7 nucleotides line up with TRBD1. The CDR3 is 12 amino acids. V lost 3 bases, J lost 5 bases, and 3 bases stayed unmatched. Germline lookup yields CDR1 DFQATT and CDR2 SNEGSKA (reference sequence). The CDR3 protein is CSASQGVTEAFF. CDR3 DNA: TGCAGTGCTAGCCAGGGGGTGACTGAAGCTTTCTTT.

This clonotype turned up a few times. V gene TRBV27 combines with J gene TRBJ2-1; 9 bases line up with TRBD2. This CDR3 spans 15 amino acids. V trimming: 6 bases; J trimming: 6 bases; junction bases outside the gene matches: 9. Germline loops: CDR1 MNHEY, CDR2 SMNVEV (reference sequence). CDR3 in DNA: TGTGCCAGCAGCCTTAGCGGGAGAAATAGCAATGAGCAGTTCTTC. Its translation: CASSLSGRNSNEQFF.

The CDR3 DNA reads as TGTGCCAGCAGACCCGCCCGGACTAGCGTAAATGAGCAGTTCTTC. Protein product: CASRPARTSVNEQFF. The chain is built from TRBV6-1 and TRBJ2-1, with TRBD2 matching 9 bases. This CDR3 is 15 amino acids long. Germline CDR1 reads MNHNS; CDR2 reads SASEGT. With V trimmed by 6 bases and J by 7 bases, 10 bases remained unmatched.

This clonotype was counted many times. This CDR3 is CASRPVGGRGDYGYTF. The CDR3 nucleotides read TGTGCCAGCAGACCCGTCGGGGGGCGCGGGGACTATGGCTACACCTTC. The chain joins TRBV7-9 to TRBJ1-2; the D gene is possibly TRBD1 (6 bases). Germline lookup yields CDR1 SEHNR and CDR2 FQNEAQ (reference sequence). Trimming removed 6 bases at V and 3 bases at J, with 20 bases between. This CDR3 is built from 16 residues.

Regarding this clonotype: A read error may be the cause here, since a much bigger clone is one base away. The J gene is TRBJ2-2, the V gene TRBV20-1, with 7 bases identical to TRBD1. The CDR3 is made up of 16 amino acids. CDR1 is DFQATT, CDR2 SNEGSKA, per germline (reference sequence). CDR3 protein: CSARDTRTGSTEELFF. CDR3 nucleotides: TGCAGTGCTAGAGATACCCGGACAGGTAGCACCGAGGAGCTGTTTTTT.

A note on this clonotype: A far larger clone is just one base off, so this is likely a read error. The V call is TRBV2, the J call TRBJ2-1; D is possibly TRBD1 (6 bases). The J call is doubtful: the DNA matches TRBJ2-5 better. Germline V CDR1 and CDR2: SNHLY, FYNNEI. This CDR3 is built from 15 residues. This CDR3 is CASSARDTFGGTQYF. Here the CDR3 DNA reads TGTGCCAGCAGCGCCCGGGACACCTTTGGTGGGACCCAGTACTTC.

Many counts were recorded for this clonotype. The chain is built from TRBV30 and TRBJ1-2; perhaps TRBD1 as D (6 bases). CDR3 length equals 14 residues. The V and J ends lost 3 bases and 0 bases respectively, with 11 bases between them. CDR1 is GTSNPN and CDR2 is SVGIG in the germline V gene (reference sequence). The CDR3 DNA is TGTGCCTGGAGACAGGGTTTAGCTAACTATGGCTACACCTTC. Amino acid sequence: CAWRQGLANYGYTF.

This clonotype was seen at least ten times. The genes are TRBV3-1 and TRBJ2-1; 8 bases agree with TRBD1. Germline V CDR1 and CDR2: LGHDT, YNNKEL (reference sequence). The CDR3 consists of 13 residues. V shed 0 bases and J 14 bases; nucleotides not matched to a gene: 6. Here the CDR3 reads CASSQDRTTGEFF. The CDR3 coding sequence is TGTGCCAGCAGCCAAGATCGGACGACAGGGGAGTTCTTC.

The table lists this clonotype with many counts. The chain's CDR3 is CASSLYSPSSYEQYF. The DNA of the CDR3 is TGTGCCAGCAGTTTATACAGCCCGAGCTCCTACGAGCAGTACTTC. V is TRBV28 and J is TRBJ2-7; D call uncertain. With 1 base removed from V and 0 bases from J, the gap between germline ends came to 10 bases. Germline V gives CDR1 MDHEN, CDR2 SYDVKM. The CDR3 contains 15 residues.

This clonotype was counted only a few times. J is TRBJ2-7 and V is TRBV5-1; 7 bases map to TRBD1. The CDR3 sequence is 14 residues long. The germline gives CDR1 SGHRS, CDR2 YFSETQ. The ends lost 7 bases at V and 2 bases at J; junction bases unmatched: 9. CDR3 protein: CASGTGTATYEQYF. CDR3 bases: TGCGCCAGCGGAACCGGGACAGCCACCTACGAGCAGTACTTC.

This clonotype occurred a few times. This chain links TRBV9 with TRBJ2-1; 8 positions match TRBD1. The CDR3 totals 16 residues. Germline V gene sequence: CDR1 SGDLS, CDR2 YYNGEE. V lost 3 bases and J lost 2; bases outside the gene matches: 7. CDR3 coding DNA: TGTGCCAGCAGCGAGTTCCGGGACAGGCCCTACAATGAGCAGTTCTTC. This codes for CASSEFRDRPYNEQFF.

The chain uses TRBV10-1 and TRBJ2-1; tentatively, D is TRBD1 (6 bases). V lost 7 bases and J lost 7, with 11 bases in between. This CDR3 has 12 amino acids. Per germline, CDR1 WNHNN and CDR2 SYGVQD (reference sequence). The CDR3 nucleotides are TGCGCCAGCAAGAGAAGGGGGAATGAGCAGTTCTTC. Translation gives CASKRRGNEQFF.

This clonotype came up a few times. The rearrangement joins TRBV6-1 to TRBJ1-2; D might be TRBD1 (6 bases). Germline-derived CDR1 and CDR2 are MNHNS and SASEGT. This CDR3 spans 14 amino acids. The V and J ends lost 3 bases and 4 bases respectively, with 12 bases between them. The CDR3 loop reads CASSDRGVVYGYTF. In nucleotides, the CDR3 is TGTGCCAGCAGTGACAGGGGTGTCGTCTATGGCTACACCTTC.

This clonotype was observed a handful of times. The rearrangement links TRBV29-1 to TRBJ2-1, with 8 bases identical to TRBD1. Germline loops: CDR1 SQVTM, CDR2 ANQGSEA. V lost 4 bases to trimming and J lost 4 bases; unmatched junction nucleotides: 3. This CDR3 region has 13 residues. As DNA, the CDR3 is TGCAGCGTTGTGGGGACAGGATACAATGAGCAGTTCTTC. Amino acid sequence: CSVVGTGYNEQFF.

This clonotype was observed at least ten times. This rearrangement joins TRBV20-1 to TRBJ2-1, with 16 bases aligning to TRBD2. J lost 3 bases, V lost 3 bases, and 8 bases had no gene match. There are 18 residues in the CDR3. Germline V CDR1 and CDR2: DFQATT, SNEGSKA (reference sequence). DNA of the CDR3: TGCAGTGCTAGCGGGACTAGCGGGAGGGCCCTTAACTACAATGAGCAGTTCTTC. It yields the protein CSASGTSGRALNYNEQFF.

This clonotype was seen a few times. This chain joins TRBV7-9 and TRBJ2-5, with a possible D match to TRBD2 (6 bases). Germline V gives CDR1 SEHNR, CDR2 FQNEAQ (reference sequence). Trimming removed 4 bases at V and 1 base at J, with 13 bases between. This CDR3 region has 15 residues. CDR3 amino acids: CASSWSLAPQETQYF. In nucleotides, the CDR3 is TGTGCCAGCAGCTGGTCGCTAGCGCCCCAAGAGACCCAGTACTTC.

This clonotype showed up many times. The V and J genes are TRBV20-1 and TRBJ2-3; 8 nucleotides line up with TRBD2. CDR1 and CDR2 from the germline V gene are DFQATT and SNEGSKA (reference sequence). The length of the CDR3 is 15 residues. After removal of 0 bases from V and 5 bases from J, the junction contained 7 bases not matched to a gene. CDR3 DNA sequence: TGCAGTGCTAGAGATGGTCGGGAGGGCCTAGATACGCAGTATTTT. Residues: CSARDGREGLDTQYF.

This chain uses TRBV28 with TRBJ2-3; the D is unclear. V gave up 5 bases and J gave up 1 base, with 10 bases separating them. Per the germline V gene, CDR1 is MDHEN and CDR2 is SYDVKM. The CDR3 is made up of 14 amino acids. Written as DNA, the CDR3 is TGTGCCAGCAGTATCGCGACTGGCACAGATACGCAGTATTTT. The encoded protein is CASSIATGTDTQYF.

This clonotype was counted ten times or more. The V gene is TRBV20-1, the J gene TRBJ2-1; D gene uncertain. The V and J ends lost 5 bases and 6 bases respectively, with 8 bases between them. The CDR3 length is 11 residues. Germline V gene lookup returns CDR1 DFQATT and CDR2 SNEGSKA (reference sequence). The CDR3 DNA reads TGCAGTGCTTATCGGACCAATGAGCAGTTCTTC. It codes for CSAYRTNEQFF.

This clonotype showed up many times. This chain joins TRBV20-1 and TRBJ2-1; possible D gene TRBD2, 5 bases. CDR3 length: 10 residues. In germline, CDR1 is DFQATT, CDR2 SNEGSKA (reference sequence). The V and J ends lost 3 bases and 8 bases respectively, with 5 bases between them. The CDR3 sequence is CSARGDEQFF. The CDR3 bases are TGCAGTGCTAGGGGAGATGAGCAGTTCTTC.